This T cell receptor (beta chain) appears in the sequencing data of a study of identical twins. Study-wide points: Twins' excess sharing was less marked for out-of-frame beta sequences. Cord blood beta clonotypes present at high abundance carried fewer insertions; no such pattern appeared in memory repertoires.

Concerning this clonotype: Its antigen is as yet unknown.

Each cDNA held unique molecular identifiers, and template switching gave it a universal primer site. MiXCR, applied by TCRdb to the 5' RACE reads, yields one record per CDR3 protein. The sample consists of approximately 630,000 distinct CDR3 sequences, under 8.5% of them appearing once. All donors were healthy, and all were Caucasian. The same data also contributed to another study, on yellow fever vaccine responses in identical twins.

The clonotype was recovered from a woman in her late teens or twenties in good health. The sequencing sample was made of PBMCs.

CDR3 nucleotides: TGCGCCAGCAGCTCCCGGACTAGCGGGGGGCCTACAGATACGCAGTATTTT. It is translated as CASSSRTSGGPTDTQYF. The rearrangement uses TRBV5-1 and TRBJ2-3, with 14 positions matching TRBD2. The length of the CDR3 is 17 residues. Germline lookup yields CDR1 SGHRS and CDR2 YFSETQ. V was pared by 3 bases and J by 3 bases, with 6 bases of the junction left unmatched.